Each of the 23 T cell receptor beta chains below was sequenced from the same sample in a study of blood T cell repertoires in COVID-19. Measured with immunoSEQ multiplex PCR; TCRdb has only the in-frame clones, and not every one. The sample holds about 440,000 clones, roughly 87% seen once. The source material was PBMCs or T cells enriched from blood (not recorded which). These receptors were collected from a man younger than 35 who had recovered from COVID-19.

The chain recombines TRBV29-1 with TRBJ1-1; D uncertain. The V end lost 4 bases, the J end lost 2 bases, and 17 bases lay between the germline ends. The CDR3 contains 15 residues. Germline CDR1 and CDR2: SQVTM and ANQGSEA. CDR3 bases: TGCAGCGTTGTCTGGAACAGACTATCTAACACTGAAGCTTTCTTT. It encodes CSVVWNRLSNTEAFF.

The chain combines TRBV25-1 with TRBJ2-7, with D perhaps matching TRBD1 (6 bases). The V end was cut by 4 bases, the J end by 3 bases, with 10 bases between. The CDR3 has 13 residues. CDR1 MGHDK and CDR2 SYGVNS come from the germline V gene. The DNA for the CDR3 is TGTGCCAGCAGTGTAACAGGGTTCTACGAGCAGTACTTC. This encodes CASSVTGFYEQYF.

This clone was detected once. The chain combines TRBV5-4 with TRBJ1-1; the match to TRBD1 covers 7 bases. The CDR3 length is 14 residues. V was pared by 5 bases and J by 5 bases, with 9 bases of the junction left unmatched. Germline loops: CDR1 SGHNT, CDR2 YYREEE (reference sequence). The CDR3 sequence is CASSPGQERTEAFF. The CDR3 DNA reads as TGTGCCAGCAGTCCTGGACAGGAAAGAACTGAAGCTTTCTTT.

This clone was seen once. The chain links TRBV7-2 to TRBJ1-2, with 9 bases identical to TRBD1. The V gene end was trimmed by 6 bases and the J gene end by 8 bases; junction bases not matched to a gene: 10. The CDR3 consists of 14 residues. CDR1 and CDR2 (germline): SGHTA, FQGNSA. CDR3 coding DNA: TGTGCCAGCAGGGAAAACAGGGGGCGAGGCGGCTACACCTTC. Residues: CASRENRGRGGYTF. Drawing the rest from reference TRBV7-2 and TRBJ1-2, the complete variable domain is GAGVSQSPSNKVTEKGKDVELRCDPISGHTALYWYRQSLGQGLEFLIYFQGNSAPDKSGLPSDRFSAERTGGSVSTLTIQRTQQEDSAVYLCASRENRGRGGYTFGSGTRLTVV.

The genes are TRBV27 and TRBJ1-5; maybe TRBD1 (5 bases). CDR1 MNHEY and CDR2 SMNVEV come from the germline V gene (reference sequence). V was trimmed by 5 bases and J by 1 base, leaving 12 bases between them. The CDR3 sequence is 15 residues long. CDR3 in DNA: TGTGCCAGCAGTCTCGGGGGTCTCAGCAATCAGCCCCAGCATTTT. This gives the protein CASSLGGLSNQPQHF.

The chain recombines TRBV4-1 with TRBJ1-3; no clear D gene. Germline values: CDR1 MGHRA, CDR2 YSYEKL. Trimming left V 3 bases short and J 0 bases short, with 9 bases between. The CDR3 length is 15 residues. CDR3 nucleotide sequence: TGCGCCAGCAGCCAGGAGGATAACTCTGGAAACACCATATATTTT. Protein sequence: CASSQEDNSGNTIYF.

A single count supports this clone. The V gene is TRBV7-3, the J gene TRBJ1-1; 8 bases align to TRBD1. V lost 4 bases to trimming and J lost 2 bases; unmatched junction nucleotides: 6. The CDR3 sequence is 15 residues long. Germline assignment: CDR1 SGHTA and CDR2 FQGTGA. This CDR3 reads CASSSIGTGNTEAFF. CDR3 nucleotide sequence: TGTGCCAGCAGCTCTATTGGGACAGGAAACACTGAAGCTTTCTTT.

This rearrangement joins TRBV19 to TRBJ1-1; D might be TRBD1 (6 bases). The V gene lost 10 bases and the J gene lost 1 base, with 10 bases spanning the gap. This CDR3 comprises 12 residues. The germline V gene encodes CDR1 LNHDA and CDR2 SQIVND (reference sequence). The CDR3 is CATADRNTEAFF. The CDR3, as DNA: TGTGCCACCGCGGACAGGAACACTGAAGCTTTCTTT.

This chain connects TRBV3-1 (or the pseudogene TRBV3-2) to TRBJ2-2, with a weak D call TRBD2 (5 bases). The CDR3 totals 18 residues. The V and J ends lost 0 bases and 6 bases respectively, with 20 bases between them. Germline loops: CDR1 LGHDT, CDR2 YNNKEL (reference sequence). CDR3: CASSQDRSSSGIPGELFF. In DNA form, the CDR3 reads TGTGCCAGCAGCCAAGATCGAAGTAGCTCGGGGATCCCCGGGGAGCTGTTTTTT.

The chain couples TRBV5-1 to TRBJ1-6; D possibly corresponds to TRBD1 (5 bases). The CDR3 totals 17 residues. The V gene's germline CDR1 is SGHRS and CDR2 YFSETQ. Trimming cost V 3 bases and J 4 bases, with 17 bases left between them. CDR3 DNA sequence: TGCGCCAGCAGCTCGGGGGGATCGGTGAGTTATAATTCACCCCTCCACTTT. Translating it yields CASSSGGSVSYNSPLHF. Combining the CDR3 with reference TRBV5-1 and TRBJ1-6 gives the whole variable domain KAGVTQTPRYLIKTRGQQVTLSCSPISGHRSVSWYQQTPGQGLQFLFEYFSETQRNKGNFPGRFSGRQFSNSRSEMNVSTLELGDSALYLCASSSGGSVSYNSPLHFGNGTRLTVT.

With respect to this clone: A junction end diverges from the germline sequence, so it may reflect a read error. This CDR3 reads CAWGQGGGAF. CDR3 nucleotide sequence: TGTGCCTGGGGACAGGGAGGCGGTGCCTTC. The chain couples TRBV30 to TRBJ1-2; 8 nucleotides match TRBD1. CDR3 length equals 10 residues. The germline V gene encodes CDR1 GTSNPN and CDR2 SVGIG (reference sequence).

The chain has TRBV3-1 (or the pseudogene TRBV3-2) and TRBJ1-5, with D uncertain. The CDR3 contains 13 residues. The germline V and J ends were trimmed by 0 bases and 7 bases, with 7 bases remaining between them. Germline CDR1 reads LGHDT; CDR2 reads YNNKEL (reference sequence). CDR3 loop: CASSQDLGQPQHF. CDR3 nucleotides: TGTGCCAGCAGCCAAGATCTCGGGCAGCCCCAGCATTTT.

The rearrangement links TRBV6-5 to TRBJ2-5; D perhaps matches TRBD1 (5 bases). V lost 6 bases and J 3 bases, leaving 11 bases between the germline ends. This CDR3 contains 13 residues. Looked up from germline, CDR1 is MNHEY and CDR2 is SVGAGI. The CDR3 is CASRGGAEETQYF. In DNA form, the CDR3 reads TGTGCCAGCAGGGGTGGGGCGGAAGAGACCCAGTACTTC.

The gene calls are TRBV19 and TRBJ1-1; D unresolved. The CDR3 has 15 amino acids. Germline CDR1 reads LNHDA; CDR2 reads SQIVND (reference sequence). The V end was cut by 6 bases, the J end by 5 bases, with 19 bases between. In DNA form, the CDR3 reads TGTGCCAGTAGATCCAACGGGCCGGGATGGACTGAAGCTTTCTTT. Amino acid sequence: CASRSNGPGWTEAFF.

This sequence joins TRBV29-1 and TRBJ1-2; a weak D match, TRBD1 (5 bases). Germline V gene data show CDR1 as SQVTM and CDR2 as ANQGSEA. The CDR3 runs 15 residues. Trimming took off 4 bases at V and 5 bases at J, with 20 bases between the two ends. The CDR3 region is CSVGQGWDDLYGYTF. For the CDR3, the DNA is TGCAGCGTTGGGCAGGGTTGGGATGATTTATATGGCTACACCTTC.

This chain uses TRBV6-2 or TRBV6-3 with TRBJ2-7, with 7 bases fitting TRBD2. Looked up from germline, CDR1 is MNHEY and CDR2 is SVGEGT. The CDR3 runs 18 residues. The ends lost 0 bases at V and 1 base at J; junction bases unmatched: 12. CDR3 bases: TGTGCCAGCAGTTACTCCCCCCCGGCTAGCGGCAATTCCTACGAGCAGTACTTC. It specifies CASSYSPPASGNSYEQYF.

V is TRBV10-3 and J is TRBJ2-3, with 8 bases identical to TRBD1. CDR1 and CDR2 from the germline V gene are ENHRY and SYGVKD. Trimming took 11 bases from V and 0 from J; bases not matched to a gene: 4. This CDR3 is 13 amino acids long. In nucleotides, the CDR3 is TGTGCCTTGGGACAGGAGAGCACAGATACGCAGTATTTT. Translating gives CALGQESTDTQYF.

This clone was detected once. The rearrangement joins TRBV10-2 to TRBJ1-3; TRBD1 aligns across 8 bases. The germline CDR1 and CDR2 sequences are WSHSY and SAAADI. Unmatched junction bases numbered 2, after V lost 0 bases and J lost 4 bases. The CDR3 length is 15 residues. The CDR3 DNA reads as TGCGCCAGCAGTGAGTCGGGGACAGGCGGAAACACCATATATTTT. Translating gives CASSESGTGGNTIYF.

The chain combines TRBV5-6 with TRBJ1-5, with D possibly TRBD1 on 6 matching bases. Trimming removed 1 base at V and 5 bases at J, with 16 bases between. The CDR3 length is 16 residues. Germline V gene sequence: CDR1 SGHDT, CDR2 YYEEEE. The CDR3, as DNA: TGTGCCAGCAGCTTGATATTAGGCCCAGGGGATCAGCCCCAGCATTTT. This encodes CASSLILGPGDQPQHF.

In its sample, this clone was seen a few times. The chain is built from TRBV19 and TRBJ1-2; 9 bases align to TRBD1. Germline assignment: CDR1 LNHDA and CDR2 SQIVND (reference sequence). The V and J ends lost 1 base and 4 bases, in that order; junction bases with no gene match: 4. This CDR3 has 15 residues. CDR3 amino acids: CASSIAPGQGYGYTF. The DNA of the CDR3 is TGTGCCAGTAGTATAGCCCCGGGACAGGGCTATGGCTACACCTTC.

This clone was counted a single time. The chain combines TRBV2 with TRBJ1-4; D uncertain. Between the trimmed V and J ends, which lost 5 bases and 0 bases, there was a span of 10 bases. CDR1 and CDR2 (germline): SNHLY, FYNNEI. The CDR3 runs to 15 residues. This CDR3 reads CASSFSEATNEKLFF. CDR3 DNA: TGTGCCAGCAGTTTCTCAGAGGCAACTAATGAAAAACTGTTTTTT.

The rearrangement uses TRBV27 and TRBJ1-3; D gene ambiguous. The CDR3 is 13 amino acids. Trimming left V 5 bases short and J 4 bases short, with 9 bases between. Germline CDR1 MNHEY, CDR2 SMNVEV (reference sequence). CDR3: CASSRAGGNTIYF. For the CDR3, the DNA is TGTGCCAGCAGTCGGGCGGGGGGAAACACCATATATTTT.

The rearrangement joins TRBV5-6 to TRBJ2-3, with D perhaps TRBD2 (6 bases). CDR1 is SGHDT and CDR2 is YYEEEE in the germline V gene. V was clipped by 0 bases and J by 2 bases, with 13 bases between them. The CDR3 has 16 amino acids. The CDR3 reads CASSLELRGSTDTQYF. The CDR3 DNA follows: TGTGCCAGCAGCTTGGAGTTGCGGGGTTCCACAGATACGCAGTATTTT.